The next 26 T cell receptor beta chains were all read from a single sample in a study of blood T cell repertoires in COVID-19 (dated by TCRdb to about 2020). The receptor library was made with the immunoSEQ multiplex PCR assay. TCRdb holds this immuneACCESS table with in-frame rearrangements only. Some clones are missing; in checked studies, unresolved V genes explain under half, and the rest has no known cause. Recorded for this sample are about 140,000 clones; 80% to 85% of them occurred a single time. Of the sample, less than 9% falls within the top ten clones. Sample: peripheral blood. The receptors were sampled from a man in his thirties or forties with COVID-19, enrolled during active disease.

The chain joins TRBV7-2 to TRBJ1-1, with D unclear. Germline CDR1 SGHTA, CDR2 FQGNSA. With 1 base removed from V and 0 bases from J, the gap between germline ends came to 15 bases. This CDR3 comprises 17 residues. For the CDR3, the DNA is TGTGCCAGCAGCTTAGGTCTTTCCGGGAACATGAACACTGAAGCTTTCTTT. Amino acid sequence: CASSLGLSGNMNTEAFF.

In DNA form, the CDR3 reads TGTGCCAGCAGCAAACGATTCCCTGGGCGCACAGATACGCAGTATTTT. Amino acids: CASSKRFPGRTDTQYF. The V call is TRBV21-1, the J call TRBJ2-3; no check of the table's D call, TRBD1, against the DNA was made. TRBV21-1 is designated a pseudogene. CDR3 size: 16 residues.

The chain couples TRBV6-6 to TRBJ1-1; D unclear. Trimming left V 2 bases short and J 0 bases short, with 7 bases between. This CDR3 is 14 amino acids long. CDR1 and CDR2 (germline): MNHNY, SVGAGI (reference sequence). In nucleotides, the CDR3 is TGTGCCAGCAGTTACGAGAGGGTGAACACTGAAGCTTTCTTT. Protein sequence: CASSYERVNTEAFF.

In its sample, this clone was seen a few times. The chain links TRBV27 to TRBJ1-1; tentative D call: TRBD1 (5 bases). CDR3 length: 14 residues. Germline V gene data show CDR1 as MNHEY and CDR2 as SMNVEV (reference sequence). The germline V and J ends were trimmed by 2 bases and 2 bases, with 9 bases remaining between them. For the CDR3, the DNA is TGTGCCAGCAGTTTAGGGGCTTCCAACACTGAAGCTTTCTTT. The encoded protein is CASSLGASNTEAFF.

This clone was seen a few times. The chain employs TRBV6-4 and TRBJ1-5; tentative D call: TRBD1 (5 bases). The CDR3 totals 14 residues. V shed 3 bases and J shed 2 bases, with 8 bases lying between them. In germline, CDR1 is MRHNA, CDR2 SNTAGT. The CDR3 DNA sequence: TGTGCCAGCAGTGAATCGGGGGGCAATCAGCCCCAGCATTTT. Protein: CASSESGGNQPQHF.

This clone has just one count. The chain joins TRBV6-2 or TRBV6-3 to TRBJ2-7; 7 nucleotides agree with TRBD2. V lost 0 bases, J lost 3 bases, and 5 bases stayed unmatched. The CDR3 covers 15 residues. In germline, CDR1 is MNHEY, CDR2 SVGEGT. This CDR3 reads CASSYSRTRYYEQYF. The CDR3 region has the DNA TGTGCCAGCAGTTACTCGAGGACTAGATACTACGAGCAGTACTTC.

The chain is built from TRBV27 and TRBJ1-1; 7 bases fit TRBD1. The CDR3 extends over 15 amino acids. The germline V gene encodes CDR1 MNHEY and CDR2 SMNVEV (reference sequence). V shed 6 bases, J shed 1 base, and the junction held 8 bases outside the gene matches. The CDR3 reads CASSSRQGPNTEAFF. CDR3 DNA: TGTGCCAGCAGCTCCCGACAGGGACCGAACACTGAAGCTTTCTTT.

Only one count was recorded for this clone. CDR3: CSVGTGRSEPQHF. CDR3 nucleotide sequence: TGCAGCGTTGGGACAGGGAGGTCAGAGCCCCAGCATTTT. V gene TRBV29-1 combines with J gene TRBJ1-5, with 8 positions matching TRBD1. CDR1 is SQVTM, CDR2 ANQGSEA, per germline. J was trimmed by 8 bases and V by 4 bases; bases with no gene match: 7. CDR3 length: 13 residues.

The V and J genes are TRBV19 and TRBJ1-5; D not resolved. Germline CDR1 and CDR2: LNHDA and SQIVND (reference sequence). The length of the CDR3 is 16 residues. With 5 bases removed from V and 2 bases from J, the gap between germline ends came to 16 bases. The CDR3 loop reads CASSLRPAEGNQPQHF. The CDR3 region has the DNA TGTGCCAGTAGTCTACGCCCCGCTGAGGGCAATCAGCCCCAGCATTTT.

The chain couples TRBV28 to TRBJ2-7; perhaps TRBD2 as D (5 bases). V gave up 5 bases and J gave up 3 bases, with 11 bases separating them. Germline V gene sequence: CDR1 MDHEN, CDR2 SYDVKM. The CDR3 sequence is 13 residues long. The CDR3 region has the DNA TGTGCCAGCAGTGGAGGTATAAACTACGAGCAGTACTTC. Translated: CASSGGINYEQYF. The full variable domain, with the rest looked up from reference TRBV28 and TRBJ2-7, is DVKVTQSSRYLVKRTGEKVFLECVQDMDHENMFWYRQDPGLGLRLIYFSYDVKMKEKGDIPEGYSVSREKKERFSLILESASTNQTSMYLCASSGGINYEQYFGPGTRLTVT.

CDR3 protein: CASSLSEGAYGYTF. The CDR3 nucleotides are TGTGCCAGCAGCCTCAGCGAGGGTGCCTATGGCTACACCTTC. The J gene is TRBJ1-2, the V gene TRBV7-9; D is undetermined. The CDR3 has 14 amino acids. V lost 5 bases and J lost 4, with 14 bases in between. Germline assignment: CDR1 SEHNR and CDR2 FQNEAQ (reference sequence). The variable domain in full, completed from reference TRBV7-9 and TRBJ1-2, reads DTGVSQNPRHKITKRGQNVTFRCDPISEHNRLYWYRQTLGQGPEFLTYFQNEAQLEKSRLLSDRFSAERPKGSFSTLEIQRTEQGDSAMYLCASSLSEGAYGYTFGSGTRLTVV.

The chain is built from TRBV23-1 and TRBJ2-1; 9 bases agree with TRBD1. TRBV23-1 is identified as an open reading frame with a role that is uncertain. Trimming at V came to 0 bases and at J to 10 bases, leaving 10 bases not matched to a gene. CDR3 length equals 16 residues. This CDR3 is CASSQSMGQGPREQFF. The CDR3 nucleotides read TGCGCCAGCAGTCAATCGATGGGACAGGGTCCTAGGGAGCAGTTCTTC.

Details on this clone: At one of its ends the junction is not consistent with the germline gene, which may arise from a read error. The chain uses TRBV6-5 and TRBJ1-2; no reliable D call. This CDR3 region has 10 residues. From germline, CDR1 is MNHEY and CDR2 SVGAGI. CDR3 amino acids: CASSSESPVF. The CDR3, as DNA: TGTGCCAGCAGTTCTGAGAGCCCGGTCTTC.

The CDR3 reads CASSAPRGASDTQYF. The DNA of the CDR3 is TGTGCCAGCAGCGCCCCTCGGGGGGCTTCAGATACGCAGTATTTT. The chain is built from TRBV28 and TRBJ2-3, with D possibly matching TRBD2 (7 bases). Germline lookup yields CDR1 MDHEN and CDR2 SYDVKM. V lost 6 bases and J lost 4, with 17 bases in between. The CDR3 loop spans 15 amino acids.

This chain uses TRBV4-1 with TRBJ1-4, with a weak D call TRBD1 (5 bases). The length of the CDR3 is 17 residues. V was cut by 1 base and J by 7 bases, with 19 bases left in between. CDR1 MGHRA and CDR2 YSYEKL come from the germline V gene. CDR3 loop: CASSQVEGMGTSEKLFF. The CDR3 region has the DNA TGCGCCAGCAGCCAAGTGGAGGGAATGGGGACCAGTGAAAAACTGTTTTTT.

V usage is TRBV3-1 (or the pseudogene TRBV3-2) and J usage is TRBJ2-7; TRBD2 aligns across 10 bases. The CDR3 runs to 16 residues. Losses at the gene ends were 1 base for V and 5 bases for J; bases not matched to a gene: 8. The germline V gene has CDR1 LGHDT and CDR2 YNNKEL (reference sequence). CDR3 in DNA: TGTGCCAGCAGCCAAGCATCTGCTAGCGGGAGAGACGAGCAGTACTTC. Amino acid sequence: CASSQASASGRDEQYF.

The CDR3: CASSPDRAYTEAFF. The CDR3 DNA follows: TGCGCCAGCAGTCCGGACAGGGCGTACACTGAAGCTTTCTTT. The rearrangement joins TRBV10-1 to TRBJ1-1, with 8 positions matching TRBD1. Unmatched junction bases numbered 5, after V lost 5 bases and J lost 3 bases. From germline, CDR1 is WNHNN and CDR2 SYGVQD (reference sequence). The CDR3 is made up of 14 amino acids.

This clone is a singleton in its sample. The chain recombines TRBV10-2 with TRBJ2-5; TRBD2 is a possible D gene (6 bases). Germline CDR1 is WSHSY and CDR2 is SAAADI. V was trimmed by 8 bases and J by 5 bases, leaving 21 bases between them. This CDR3 contains 15 residues. CDR3 in DNA: TGCGCCAGCGGCTACGGGACTCAGGATCTGGAGACCCAGTACTTC. Translated: CASGYGTQDLETQYF.

This chain joins TRBV18 and TRBJ2-1; 15 bases match TRBD2. V lost 4 bases, J lost 7 bases, and 11 bases stayed unmatched. This CDR3 has 18 residues. CDR1 is KGHSH and CDR2 is LQKENI in the germline V gene. The CDR3 DNA sequence: TGTGCCAGCTCACGCCCGGGACTAGCGGGAGGCAAGAGGAATGAGCAGTTCTTC. This codes for CASSRPGLAGGKRNEQFF.

V is TRBV7-2 and J is TRBJ2-2; TRBD2 matches at 8 bases. Germline CDR1 is SGHTA and CDR2 is FQGNSA. This CDR3 has 17 residues. Unmatched junction bases numbered 12, after V lost 2 bases and J lost 7 bases. CDR3 sequence: CASSLMSGRVFGGELFF. For the CDR3, the DNA is TGTGCCAGCAGCTTAATGAGCGGGAGAGTCTTCGGCGGGGAGCTGTTTTTT.

J is TRBJ2-3 and V is TRBV28; 12 bases align to TRBD1. This CDR3 is built from 16 residues. Losses at the gene ends were 5 bases for V and 3 bases for J; bases not matched to a gene: 6. Germline V gene sequence: CDR1 MDHEN, CDR2 SYDVKM. The CDR3 bases are TGTGCCAGCAGTCCAAGGGACAGGGGGCATACAGATACGCAGTATTTT. This sequence encodes CASSPRDRGHTDTQYF.

V and J are TRBV5-5 and TRBJ2-6; TRBD1 matches 7 bases. The CDR3 contains 17 residues. Germline CDR1 SGHKS, CDR2 YYEKEE (reference sequence). The junction had 7 bases not matched to a gene; V was cut back by 4 bases and J by 0 bases. In nucleotides, the CDR3 is TGTGCCAGCAGCCTCGACGCAGGGGGCTCTGGGGCCAACGTCCTGACTTTC. Encoded protein: CASSLDAGGSGANVLTF. Complete variable domain (other parts from reference TRBV5-5 and TRBJ2-6): DAGVTQSPTHLIKTRGQQVTLRCSPISGHKSVSWYQQVLGQGPQFIFQYYEKEERGRGNFPDRFSARQFPNYSSELNVNALLLGDSALYLCASSLDAGGSGANVLTFGAGSRLTVL.

The chain links TRBV7-2 to TRBJ1-4, with a tentative D call TRBD1 (6 bases). Germline-derived CDR1 and CDR2 are SGHTA and FQGNSA. The CDR3 loop spans 14 amino acids. Trimming cost V 8 bases and J 4 bases, with 14 bases left between them. CDR3 nucleotide sequence: TGTGCCAGCCGTAGGGACATAAATAATGAAAAACTGTTTTTT. It codes for CASRRDINNEKLFF.

This clone was recorded many times. The chain carries TRBV4-3 and TRBJ1-1; no clear D gene. Germline V gene lookup returns CDR1 LGHNA and CDR2 YSLEER. V was pared by 0 bases and J by 1 base, with 6 bases between. The CDR3 length is 14 residues. The CDR3 loop is CASSQEPGNTEAFF. The CDR3 bases are TGCGCCAGCAGCCAAGAACCCGGGAACACTGAAGCTTTCTTT.

The chain is built from TRBV14 and TRBJ1-1, with 7 bases aligning to TRBD1. V shed 0 bases and J 3 bases; nucleotides not matched to a gene: 7. Per germline, CDR1 SGHDN and CDR2 FVKESK. The CDR3 is made up of 16 amino acids. CDR3 region: CASSQDRGQFYTEAFF. CDR3 nucleotide sequence: TGTGCCAGCAGCCAAGATCGGGGACAGTTTTACACTGAAGCTTTCTTT.

The chain carries TRBV19 and TRBJ2-7, with D possibly matching TRBD1 (6 bases). There are 16 residues in the CDR3. Germline loops: CDR1 LNHDA, CDR2 SQIVND (reference sequence). Trimming pared 6 bases from V and 3 bases from J, leaving 21 bases between. The CDR3 loop reads CASSPESTGNVYEQYF. The CDR3 DNA reads as TGTGCCAGTAGCCCGGAATCAACAGGGAATGTCTACGAGCAGTACTTC.